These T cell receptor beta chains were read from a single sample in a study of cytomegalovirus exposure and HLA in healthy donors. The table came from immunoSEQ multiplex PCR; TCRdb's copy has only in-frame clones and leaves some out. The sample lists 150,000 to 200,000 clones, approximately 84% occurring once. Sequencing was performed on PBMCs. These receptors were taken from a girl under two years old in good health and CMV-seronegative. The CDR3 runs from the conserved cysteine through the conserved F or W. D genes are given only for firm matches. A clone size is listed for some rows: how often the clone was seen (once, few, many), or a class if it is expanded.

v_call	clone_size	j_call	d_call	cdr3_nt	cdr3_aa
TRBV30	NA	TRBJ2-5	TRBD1	TGTGCCTGGAGTGTAGGGGGGACAGGAGAGACCCAGTACTTC	CAWSVGGTGETQYF
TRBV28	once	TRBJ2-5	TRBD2	TGTGCCAGCAGTTTATATCGGGAGCGGACTAGGAGGGACCAAGAGACCCAGTACTTC	CASSLYRERTRRDQETQYF
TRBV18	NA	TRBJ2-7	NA	TGTGCCAGCTCACCCGGTAACAGGGCCTACGAGCAGTACTTC	CASSPGNRAYEQYF
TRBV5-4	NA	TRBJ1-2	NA	TGTGCCAGCAGCTTGTTACCCCTCGCAGAAGGCTACACCTTC	CASSLLPLAEGYTF
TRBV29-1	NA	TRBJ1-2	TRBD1	TGCAGCGTTGTTCCCCACAGGGGAAGTGGCGGCTACACCTTC	CSVVPHRGSGGYTF
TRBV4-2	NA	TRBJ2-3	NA	TGTGCCAGCAGCCAAAAAAGTTGGGGAGCGGTGGGGAGCACAGATACGCAGTATTTT	CASSQKSWGAVGSTDTQYF
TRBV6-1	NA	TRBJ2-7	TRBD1	TGTGCCCTCCGGGGACAGGGCTCCTACGAGCAGTACTTC	CALRGQGSYEQYF
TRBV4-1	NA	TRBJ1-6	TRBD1	TGCGCCAGCAGCCAAACCGACAGGGGTTACTCACCCCTCCACTTT	CASSQTDRGYSPLHF
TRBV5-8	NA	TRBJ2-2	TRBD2	TGTGCCAGCAGCCCCAGCGGGAGCTCGATGGGCACCGGGGAGCTGTTTTTT	CASSPSGSSMGTGELFF
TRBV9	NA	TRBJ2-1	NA	TGTGCCAGCAGCGTAAGGGGGGACAGCGGGCGCTACAATGAGCAGTTCTTC	CASSVRGDSGRYNEQFF
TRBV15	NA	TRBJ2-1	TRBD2	TGTGCCACCAGCAGGACCAGGACTAGCGGCTACAATGAGCAGTTCTTC	CATSRTRTSGYNEQFF
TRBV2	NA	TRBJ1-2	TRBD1	TGTGCCAGGACAGGGAGTGGCTACACCTTC	CARTGSGYTF
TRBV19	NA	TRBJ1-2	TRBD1	TGTGCCAGTAGTTGGGGACAGGGCGGCTATGGCTACACCTTC	CASSWGQGGYGYTF
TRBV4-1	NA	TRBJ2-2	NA	TGCGCCAGCAGCCAAGATCGGGGAACCGGGGAGCTGTTTTTT	CASSQDRGTGELFF
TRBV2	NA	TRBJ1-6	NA	TGTGCCAGCAGGTCAGAGGTCGTGGGTTCTGCACCCCTCCACTTT	CASRSEVVGSAPLHF
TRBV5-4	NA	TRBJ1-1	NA	TGTGCCAGCAGCTTTTCGTCGTCAACAGGTGGACGGAGGAACACTGAAGCTTTCTTT	CASSFSSSTGGRRNTEAFF
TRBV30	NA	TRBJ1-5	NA	TGTGCCTGGAGCCTCAGGGGTGCGGTCGGCAATCAGCCCCAGCATTTT	CAWSLRGAVGNQPQHF
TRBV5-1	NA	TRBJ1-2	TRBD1	TGCGCCAGCAGCTCGACAGGGGATAACTATGGCTACACCTTC	CASSSTGDNYGYTF
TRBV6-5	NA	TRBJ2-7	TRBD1	TGTGCCAGCAGCTCGACAGGGTCACCCTACGAGCAGTACTTC	CASSSTGSPYEQYF
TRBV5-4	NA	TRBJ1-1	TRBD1	TGTGCCAGCTTACCCCTCGGGGGCAGGGGGATACCTGAAGCTTTCTTT	CASLPLGGRGIPEAFF
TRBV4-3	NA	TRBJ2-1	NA	TGCGCCAGCAGCCAAAGGCTGTGGGAGACCGGCCATGAGCAGTTCTTC	CASSQRLWETGHEQFF
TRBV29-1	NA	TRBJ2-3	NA	TGCAGCGTTGAAGATGGGAAGGGAGTTACAGATACGCAGTATTTT	CSVEDGKGVTDTQYF
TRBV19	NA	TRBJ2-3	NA	TGTGCCAGTAGTATAGCGGAGGGGACCCTCCGCACAGATACGCAGTATTTT	CASSIAEGTLRTDTQYF
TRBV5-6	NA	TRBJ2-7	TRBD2	TGTGCCAGCAGCGTCGGGAGGGCCCTTCGCGAGCAGTACTTC	CASSVGRALREQYF
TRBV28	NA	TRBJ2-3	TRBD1	TGTGCCAGCAGTTTACGAGGGGGCACGCAGTATTTT	CASSLRGGTQYF
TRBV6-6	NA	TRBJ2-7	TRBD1	TGTGCCAGCAGTTCGACGGGACAGGGTGGCTACGAGCAGTACTTC	CASSSTGQGGYEQYF
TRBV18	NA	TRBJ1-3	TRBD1	TGTGCCAGCTCACCACTTACCCTGGGACAGCGCGGAAACACCATATATTTT	CASSPLTLGQRGNTIYF
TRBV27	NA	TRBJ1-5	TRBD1	TGTGCCAGCAGTTTCCAGACAGGGGCCAATCAGCCCCAGCATTTT	CASSFQTGANQPQHF
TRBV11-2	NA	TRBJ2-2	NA	TGTGCCAGCAGCTTAGAACCGCGGGCCACCGGGGAGCTGTTTTTT	CASSLEPRATGELFF
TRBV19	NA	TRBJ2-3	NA	TGTGCCAGTAGTATGAGGGGGAGAGTGGCAGATACGCAGTATTTT	CASSMRGRVADTQYF
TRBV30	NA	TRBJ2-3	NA	TGTGCCTGGGGTGGAGAGGGAGATACGCAGTATTTT	CAWGGEGDTQYF
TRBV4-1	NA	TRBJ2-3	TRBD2	TGCGCCAGCAGCCAAGAAGGTCTAGCGGGGCATACGCAGTATTTT	CASSQEGLAGHTQYF
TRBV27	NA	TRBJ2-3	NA	TGTGCCAGCAGTTTACGGGGAGATACGCAGTATTTT	CASSLRGDTQYF
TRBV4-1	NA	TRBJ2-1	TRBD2	TGCGCCAGCAGCCGTGGACTAGCGGACTACAATGAGCAGTTCTTC	CASSRGLADYNEQFF
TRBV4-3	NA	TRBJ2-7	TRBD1	TGCGCCAGCAGCCAACATACAGGGGGTTTAGGGGAGCAGTACTTC	CASSQHTGGLGEQYF
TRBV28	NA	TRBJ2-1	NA	TGTGCCAGCAGTTTAGTGAGCTCCTACAATGAGCAGTTCTTC	CASSLVSSYNEQFF
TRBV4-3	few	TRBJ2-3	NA	TGCGCCAGCAGCCAAGATGGACTCCCCACAGATACGCAGTATTTT	CASSQDGLPTDTQYF
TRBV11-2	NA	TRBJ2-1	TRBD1	TGTGCCAGCAGCTTAGGAGTTTCGGGACAGGTACAGAATGAGCAGTTCTTC	CASSLGVSGQVQNEQFF
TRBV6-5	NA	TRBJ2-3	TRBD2	TGTGCCAGCAGCCCCTCCATAGCGGGGGGCGATACGCAGTATTTT	CASSPSIAGGDTQYF
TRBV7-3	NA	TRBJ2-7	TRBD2	TGTGCCAGCAGCTTAGAGCGGGGGCTGACCAACGAGCAGTACTTC	CASSLERGLTNEQYF